A selection of T cell receptor beta chains follows, all from one sample in a study of human thymus T cells. Clones were read by immunoSEQ multiplex PCR, and TCRdb kept only the in-frame ones, dropping some. The table has about 78,000 clones, 90% to 97% seen once. The sequencing sample was made of thymus tissue. The receptors were gathered from a boy under three years old with a congenital heart defect but otherwise immunologically healthy. Each CDR3 is given with its conserved first and last residue. A D gene is named only where the DNA matches it firmly. Not every row has a clone size; where given, it reads once, few, many or a size class.

V gene: TRBV10-3
J gene: TRBJ2-3
clone size: -
D gene: -
CDR3 protein: CATGPSAGTDTQYF
CDR3 DNA: TGTGCCACGGGCCCTAGCGCAGGCACAGATACGCAGTATTTT

V gene: TRBV10-1
J gene: TRBJ2-3
clone size: -
D gene: -
CDR3 protein: CAGDRQACTSTDTQYF
CDR3 DNA: TGCGCCGGCGATAGACAGGCTTGTACTAGCACAGATACGCAGTATTTT

V gene: TRBV2
J gene: TRBJ1-5
clone size: -
D gene: TRBD1
CDR3 protein: CASSQGGQPQHF
CDR3 DNA: TGTGCCAGCAGCCAGGGGGGTCAGCCCCAGCATTTT

V gene: TRBV5-1
J gene: TRBJ2-7
clone size: -
D gene: TRBD2
CDR3 protein: CASRQTSGSSYEQYF
CDR3 DNA: TGCGCCAGCAGACAAACTAGCGGGAGTTCCTACGAGCAGTACTTC

V gene: TRBV6-5
J gene: TRBJ2-7
clone size: -
D gene: -
CDR3 protein: CASSYRRGYLNYEQYF
CDR3 DNA: TGTGCCAGCAGTTACAGGAGGGGTTATTTAAACTACGAGCAGTACTTC

V gene: TRBV11-2
J gene: TRBJ2-7
clone size: -
D gene: -
CDR3 protein: CASSASPGYF
CDR3 DNA: TGTGCCAGCAGCGCCTCCCCCGGGTACTTC

V gene: TRBV11-2
J gene: TRBJ1-3
clone size: -
D gene: -
CDR3 protein: CASSPRLPSGNTIYF
CDR3 DNA: TGTGCCAGCAGCCCGCGACTCCCGTCTGGAAACACCATATATTTT

V gene: TRBV6-5
J gene: TRBJ2-7
clone size: -
D gene: -
CDR3 protein: CASSVSRGRAYEQYF
CDR3 DNA: TGTGCCAGCAGTGTGTCGAGGGGTAGGGCCTACGAGCAGTACTTC

V gene: TRBV5-6
J gene: TRBJ1-1
clone size: -
D gene: -
CDR3 protein: CASSLFRVDTEAFF
CDR3 DNA: TGTGCCAGCAGCTTGTTTAGGGTCGACACTGAAGCTTTCTTT

V gene: TRBV11-2
J gene: TRBJ1-1
clone size: -
D gene: -
CDR3 protein: CASRSRVDTEAFF
CDR3 DNA: TGTGCCAGCCGTTCCCGAGTGGACACTGAAGCTTTCTTT

V gene: TRBV6-4
J gene: TRBJ2-7
clone size: -
D gene: TRBD1
CDR3 protein: CASTLGQGPYEQYF
CDR3 DNA: TGTGCCAGCACCCTAGGACAGGGCCCCTACGAGCAGTACTTC

V gene: TRBV6-5
J gene: TRBJ2-1
clone size: once
D gene: -
CDR3 protein: CASTTYRANEQFF
CDR3 DNA: TGTGCCAGCACAACATACAGGGCCAATGAGCAGTTCTTC

V gene: TRBV28
J gene: TRBJ2-5
clone size: -
D gene: -
CDR3 protein: CASDRGQETQYF
CDR3 DNA: TGTGCCAGCGATAGGGGGCAAGAGACCCAGTACTTC

V gene: TRBV6-1
J gene: TRBJ1-5
clone size: -
D gene: -
CDR3 protein: CASSDMMLRGNQPQHF
CDR3 DNA: TGTGCCAGCAGTGATATGATGTTGCGGGGCAATCAGCCCCAGCATTTT

V gene: TRBV4-1
J gene: TRBJ1-1
clone size: -
D gene: -
CDR3 protein: CASSQVKIWRGFSVDTEAFF
CDR3 DNA: TGCGCCAGCAGCCAAGTTAAAATTTGGCGGGGATTTTCGGTGGACACTGAAGCTTTCTTT

V gene: TRBV10-3
J gene: TRBJ1-1
clone size: -
D gene: -
CDR3 protein: CAISESSAEAFF
CDR3 DNA: TGTGCCATCAGTGAGTCGAGTGCTGAAGCTTTCTTT

V gene: TRBV27
J gene: TRBJ2-2
clone size: -
D gene: -
CDR3 protein: CASKGVGSGELFF
CDR3 DNA: TGTGCCAGCAAAGGGGTGGGCAGCGGGGAGCTGTTTTTT

V gene: TRBV12-5
J gene: TRBJ2-1
clone size: -
D gene: -
CDR3 protein: CASGPEPEGAYNEQFF
CDR3 DNA: TGTGCTAGTGGTCCGGAGCCGGAGGGTGCCTACAATGAGCAGTTCTTC

V gene: TRBV7-2
J gene: TRBJ2-5
clone size: -
D gene: -
CDR3 protein: CASSLGVGGEAETQYF
CDR3 DNA: TGTGCCAGCAGCTTAGGGGTCGGAGGGGAGGCAGAGACCCAGTACTTC

V gene: TRBV19
J gene: TRBJ1-2
clone size: -
D gene: TRBD1
CDR3 protein: CASSIAPGGYGYTF
CDR3 DNA: TGTGCCAGTAGTATAGCCCCAGGGGGCTATGGCTACACCTTC

V gene: TRBV5-4
J gene: TRBJ2-3
clone size: -
D gene: -
CDR3 protein: CASSTPNAYTTNYTDTQYF
CDR3 DNA: TGTGCCAGCAGCACGCCCAACGCCTATACTACAAACTACACAGATACGCAGTATTTT

V gene: TRBV4-1
J gene: TRBJ2-7
clone size: -
D gene: TRBD2
CDR3 protein: CASSQATSGGAYEQYF
CDR3 DNA: TGCGCCAGCAGCCAAGCGACTAGCGGGGGGGCCTACGAGCAGTACTTC

V gene: TRBV27
J gene: TRBJ2-1
clone size: -
D gene: TRBD2
CDR3 protein: CASKALAGARDEQFF
CDR3 DNA: TGTGCCAGCAAGGCACTAGCGGGAGCTAGGGATGAGCAGTTCTTC

V gene: TRBV28
J gene: TRBJ2-2
clone size: -
D gene: -
CDR3 protein: CATTLSNGTGELFF
CDR3 DNA: TGTGCCACCACTTTATCCAATGGGACCGGGGAGCTGTTTTTT

V gene: TRBV5-8
J gene: TRBJ1-5
clone size: -
D gene: TRBD1
CDR3 protein: CASSTGQGEGRIGNQPQHF
CDR3 DNA: TGTGCCAGCAGCACCGGACAGGGGGAAGGCCGTATAGGCAATCAGCCCCAGCATTTT

V gene: TRBV4-3
J gene: TRBJ1-1
clone size: -
D gene: TRBD1
CDR3 protein: CASSQDPGTGPMNTEAFF
CDR3 DNA: TGCGCCAGCAGCCAAGACCCCGGGACAGGGCCAATGAACACTGAAGCTTTCTTT

V gene: TRBV5-1
J gene: TRBJ1-2
clone size: -
D gene: -
CDR3 protein: CASSLVGRTEGLPGDGYTF
CDR3 DNA: TGCGCCAGCAGCTTGGTCGGTCGGACTGAGGGGCTCCCGGGAGATGGCTACACCTTC

V gene: TRBV30
J gene: TRBJ1-2
clone size: -
D gene: -
CDR3 protein: CAWSVRRKAGYGYTF
CDR3 DNA: TGTGCCTGGAGTGTACGCCGGAAGGCGGGCTATGGCTACACCTTC

V gene: TRBV28
J gene: TRBJ2-7
clone size: -
D gene: -
CDR3 protein: CASSLGGPHEQYF
CDR3 DNA: TGTGCCAGCAGTTTGGGGGGGCCCCACGAGCAGTACTTC

V gene: TRBV11-2
J gene: TRBJ2-1
clone size: once
D gene: TRBD1
CDR3 protein: CASSLDRKTGNNEQFF
CDR3 DNA: TGTGCCAGCAGCTTAGACCGAAAGACAGGGAACAATGAGCAGTTCTTC

V gene: TRBV5-6
J gene: TRBJ2-1
clone size: -
D gene: TRBD2
CDR3 protein: CASSLCGRAYNEQFF
CDR3 DNA: TGTGCCAGCAGCTTGTGCGGGAGGGCCTACAATGAGCAGTTCTTC

V gene: TRBV7-9
J gene: TRBJ1-3
clone size: -
D gene: TRBD1
CDR3 protein: CASSLARQGQGRTNTIYF
CDR3 DNA: TGTGCCAGCAGCTTAGCGCGACAGGGACAAGGGAGGACAAACACCATATATTTT

V gene: TRBV9
J gene: TRBJ2-7
clone size: once
D gene: -
CDR3 protein: CASSVDRTTFYEQYF
CDR3 DNA: TGTGCCAGCAGCGTAGATAGGACTACCTTCTACGAGCAGTACTTC

V gene: TRBV7-2
J gene: TRBJ2-3
clone size: -
D gene: TRBD2
CDR3 protein: CASSSLAGGRSVRTDTQYF
CDR3 DNA: TGTGCCAGCAGCTCCTTAGCGGGGGGCCGGTCGGTCCGCACAGATACGCAGTATTTT

V gene: TRBV18
J gene: TRBJ1-5
clone size: -
D gene: -
CDR3 protein: CASSPNFRGGDQPQHF
CDR3 DNA: TGTGCCAGCTCACCAAATTTCAGGGGAGGGGATCAGCCCCAGCATTTT

V gene: TRBV5-4
J gene: TRBJ2-1
clone size: -
D gene: TRBD2
CDR3 protein: CASSRGTSGDEQFF
CDR3 DNA: TGTGCCAGCAGCCGGGGGACTAGCGGGGATGAGCAGTTCTTC

V gene: TRBV10-3
J gene: TRBJ2-2
clone size: -
D gene: -
CDR3 protein: CAISETPGHLFSGELFF
CDR3 DNA: TGTGCCATCAGTGAGACGCCGGGACACCTTTTCTCCGGGGAGCTGTTTTTT

V gene: TRBV18
J gene: TRBJ2-7
clone size: -
D gene: -
CDR3 protein: CASSPRTDYEQYF
CDR3 DNA: TGTGCCAGCTCACCAAGGACGGACTACGAGCAGTACTTC

V gene: TRBV5-6
J gene: TRBJ1-2
clone size: -
D gene: -
CDR3 protein: CASSNSNRAFYGYTF
CDR3 DNA: TGTGCCAGCAGCAACTCAAACAGGGCGTTCTATGGCTACACCTTC

V gene: TRBV7-2
J gene: TRBJ2-7
clone size: -
D gene: -
CDR3 protein: CASSPRGLSGCYEQYF
CDR3 DNA: TGTGCCAGCAGCCCCCGAGGACTATCCGGGTGCTACGAGCAGTACTTC

V gene: TRBV7-2
J gene: TRBJ2-1
clone size: once
D gene: TRBD2
CDR3 protein: CASSLATSGNLEQFF
CDR3 DNA: TGTGCCAGCAGCTTAGCCACTAGCGGGAATCTTGAGCAGTTCTTC

V gene: TRBV5-1
J gene: TRBJ2-1
clone size: -
D gene: -
CDR3 protein: CASSLGERREQFF
CDR3 DNA: TGCGCCAGCAGCTTGGGTGAGCGAAGGGAGCAGTTCTTC